Following are 27 T cell receptor beta chains from one sample sequenced in a study of shared clonotypes between healthy human individuals. Using immunoSEQ multiplex PCR, the repertoire was profiled, and TCRdb retains in-frame clones only, with some absent. The sample lists a few million clones, about 92% occurring once. The sample taken for sequencing was naive CD4+ T cells from PBMCs. Indicated subset: CD45RA+ positively selected. All receptors derive from a man aged 18 to 35 in good health. Some clones in this sample may be carry-over from other donors' samples.

V is TRBV21-1 and J is TRBJ2-5; TRBD1, the table's D call, was not compared with the DNA. TRBV21-1 is described as a pseudogene. This CDR3 has 14 amino acids. The CDR3 sequence: CASSKALSGETQYF. In nucleotides, the CDR3 is TGTGCCAGCAGCAAAGCGCTTTCAGGAGAGACCCAGTACTTC.

The chain combines TRBV27 with TRBJ2-1; D is perhaps TRBD1 (5 bases). V was trimmed by 2 bases and J by 10 bases, leaving 12 bases between them. The CDR3 consists of 13 residues. Per the germline V gene, CDR1 is MNHEY and CDR2 is SMNVEV (reference sequence). CDR3 loop: CASSLDWGGEQFF. The CDR3 bases are TGTGCCAGCAGTTTAGATTGGGGCGGAGAGCAGTTCTTC.

The chain couples TRBV4-1 to TRBJ1-1; 7 bases map to TRBD1. J was trimmed by 6 bases and V by 4 bases; bases with no gene match: 8. The CDR3 runs 14 residues. Germline V gene sequence: CDR1 MGHRA, CDR2 YSYEKL. CDR3 sequence reads: CASSPGGGWAEAFF. As DNA, the CDR3 is TGCGCCAGCAGCCCAGGGGGGGGATGGGCTGAAGCTTTCTTT.

V is TRBV29-1 and J is TRBJ2-2, with 7 bases fitting TRBD2. V dropped 6 bases and J dropped 2; count of bases not matched to a gene: 6. The CDR3 runs to 14 residues. CDR1 SQVTM and CDR2 ANQGSEA come from the germline V gene. The CDR3 loop is CSVPGEGNTGELFF. In DNA form, the CDR3 reads TGCAGCGTCCCGGGGGAGGGAAACACCGGGGAGCTGTTTTTT.

This clone was found once. The V call is TRBV2, the J call TRBJ1-5, with no clear D. The germline CDR1 and CDR2 sequences are SNHLY and FYNNEI. Trimming removed 7 bases at V and 1 base at J, with 8 bases between. The CDR3 sequence is 13 residues long. CDR3 coding DNA: TGTGCCAGCAACGCATGGAGCAATCAGCCCCAGCATTTT. It is translated as CASNAWSNQPQHF.

This sequence joins TRBV4-1 and TRBJ1-4, with D uncertain. V lost 1 base, J lost 8 bases, and 8 bases lay in between. Germline V CDR1 and CDR2: MGHRA, YSYEKL. The CDR3 is 13 amino acids. The CDR3, as DNA: TGCGCCAGCAGCCAAGTTTACAGCGAAAAACTGTTTTTT. Translated, it gives CASSQVYSEKLFF.

This chain joins TRBV28 and TRBJ1-5; no clear D gene. Trimming took 3 bases from V and 0 from J, leaving 12 bases between them. The CDR3 length is 16 residues. CDR1 and CDR2 from the germline V gene are MDHEN and SYDVKM. CDR3 bases: TGTGCCAGCAGTTTTGCGTTATCTCTTAGCAATCAGCCCCAGCATTTT. Its translation is CASSFALSLSNQPQHF. The full variable domain, in which reference TRBV28 and TRBJ1-5 provide the parts outside the CDR3, is DVKVTQSSRYLVKRTGEKVFLECVQDMDHENMFWYRQDPGLGLRLIYFSYDVKMKEKGDIPEGYSVSREKKERFSLILESASTNQTSMYLCASSFALSLSNQPQHFGDGTRLSIL.

The chain uses TRBV7-2 and TRBJ2-7; D call uncertain. With 5 bases removed from V and 5 bases from J, the gap between germline ends came to 13 bases. Germline CDR1 and CDR2: SGHTA and FQGNSA. The CDR3 has 13 amino acids. The CDR3 nucleotides are TGTGCCAGCAGCCCCCAGGCTCTGAACGAGCAGTACTTC. Translation gives CASSPQALNEQYF.

The V gene is TRBV5-4, the J gene TRBJ2-3, with D perhaps matching TRBD2 (6 bases). Germline-derived CDR1 and CDR2 are SGHNT and YYREEE (reference sequence). V was pared by 3 bases and J by 2 bases, with 10 bases between. CDR3 size: 14 residues. The CDR3 reads CASSSGLNTDTQYF. The CDR3 nucleotides read TGTGCCAGCAGCTCGGGACTTAACACAGATACGCAGTATTTT.

The chain joins TRBV5-1 to TRBJ1-2; 7 bases agree with TRBD1. Trimming cost V 0 bases and J 4 bases; bases outside gene matches: 9. The CDR3 is 16 residues long. Germline CDR1 and CDR2: SGHRS and YFSETQ. CDR3 sequence reads: CASSLGGTAASYGYTF. CDR3 sequence (DNA): TGCGCCAGCAGCTTGGGAGGGACAGCCGCCAGCTATGGCTACACCTTC.

The V gene is TRBV30, the J gene TRBJ1-1, with 7 nucleotides matching TRBD1. V lost 4 bases, J lost 3 bases, and 5 bases stayed unmatched. The CDR3 contains 13 residues. Germline CDR1 is GTSNPN and CDR2 is SVGIG (reference sequence). This CDR3 is CAWTRGLHTEAFF. CDR3 DNA sequence: TGTGCCTGGACGAGGGGGCTCCACACTGAAGCTTTCTTT.

The J gene is TRBJ1-2, the V gene TRBV19; a weak D match, TRBD1 (5 bases). The CDR3 sequence is 14 residues long. Trimming removed 3 bases from V and 4 bases from J, with 12 bases in between. The germline CDR1 and CDR2 sequences are LNHDA and SQIVND (reference sequence). This CDR3 reads CASSMQGEFYGYTF. The CDR3 region has the DNA TGTGCCAGTAGTATGCAGGGTGAATTCTATGGCTACACCTTC.

The chain recombines TRBV10-3 with TRBJ2-3; weak D call: TRBD2 (5 bases). The CDR3 sequence is 16 residues long. CDR1 is ENHRY, CDR2 SYGVKD, per germline. Between the trimmed V and J ends, which lost 3 bases and 6 bases, there was a span of 19 bases. CDR3 region: CAISETLAYNSDTQYF. The CDR3 DNA follows: TGTGCCATCAGTGAAACGCTAGCTTATAATTCGGATACGCAGTATTTT.

A note on this clone: Other DNA variants within this sample encode the same CDR3. The chain carries TRBV7-2 and TRBJ2-1, with 9 positions matching TRBD1. The CDR3 extends over 15 amino acids. Trimming took 5 bases from V and 1 from J; bases not matched to a gene: 3. The V gene's germline CDR1 is SGHTA and CDR2 FQGNSA. The CDR3: CASSIDRGSYNEQFF. The CDR3 DNA reads as TGTGCCAGCAGCATAGACAGGGGGTCCTACAATGAGCAGTTCTTC.

V is TRBV5-1 and J is TRBJ2-7; D may be TRBD2 (6 bases). Trimming removed 3 bases from V and 3 bases from J, with 16 bases in between. The CDR3 spans 15 residues. Germline V CDR1 and CDR2: SGHRS, YFSETQ. CDR3 in amino acids: CASSYSGWGLYEQYF. Written as DNA, the CDR3 is TGCGCCAGCAGCTATTCAGGGTGGGGACTCTACGAGCAGTACTTC.

This clone appeared a single time. V is TRBV4-1 and J is TRBJ1-1, with D perhaps matching TRBD1 (5 bases). Trimming stripped 4 bases from V and 10 bases from J, with 22 bases between. Germline V gene data show CDR1 as MGHRA and CDR2 as YSYEKL. This CDR3 is 15 amino acids long. CDR3 sequence: CASSRLSGTGDGAFF. The CDR3 coding sequence is TGCGCCAGCAGCCGCCTTTCCGGGACCGGGGATGGAGCTTTCTTT.

This chain joins TRBV6-5 and TRBJ1-3; the match to TRBD1 covers 8 bases. CDR3 length: 15 amino acids. J lost 3 bases, V lost 4 bases, and 5 bases had no gene match. Germline loops: CDR1 MNHEY, CDR2 SVGAGI. CDR3 residues: CASSLQGEFGNTIYF. The CDR3 coding sequence is TGTGCCAGCAGTTTACAGGGGGAATTTGGAAACACCATATATTTT.

The table lists this clone with a count of one. The rearrangement uses TRBV9 and TRBJ2-3; a possible D gene is TRBD2 (6 bases). CDR3 length: 15 amino acids. Germline V gene sequence: CDR1 SGDLS, CDR2 YYNGEE. V was shortened by 3 bases and J by 0 bases, with 11 bases between the two germline ends. CDR3 in amino acids: CASSDGTSSTDTQYF. Here the CDR3 DNA reads TGTGCCAGCAGCGACGGGACTTCTAGCACAGATACGCAGTATTTT.

This clone was seen more than once but under ten times. J is TRBJ1-1 and V is TRBV29-1; maybe TRBD1 (5 bases). CDR3 length: 12 residues. Between the trimmed V and J ends, which lost 1 base and 8 bases, there was a span of 11 bases. CDR1 is SQVTM and CDR2 is ANQGSEA in the germline V gene. The CDR3: CSVEVDSSEAFF. The CDR3 DNA follows: TGCAGCGTTGAAGTAGACAGCTCAGAAGCTTTCTTT.

The CDR3 DNA reads TGTGCCAGCAGCTTGGGGGTGGAAGGAAACACCATATATTTT. Residues: CASSLGVEGNTIYF. V is TRBV5-6 and J is TRBJ1-3; D uncertain. V was pared by 0 bases and J by 4 bases, with 8 bases between. The germline CDR1 and CDR2 sequences are SGHDT and YYEEEE. This CDR3 has 14 residues.

The rearrangement links TRBV19 to TRBJ1-5; 8 positions agree with TRBD1. The germline V gene has CDR1 LNHDA and CDR2 SQIVND (reference sequence). The ends lost 4 bases at V and 1 base at J; junction bases unmatched: 9. This CDR3 is 17 amino acids long. In DNA form, the CDR3 reads TGTGCCAGTAGTAATGCAGGGGGCGCTGGGAGCAATCAGCCCCAGCATTTT. It yields the protein CASSNAGGAGSNQPQHF.

The J gene is TRBJ1-3, the V gene TRBV7-6, with a tentative D call TRBD1 (6 bases). Trimming pared 5 bases from V and 1 base from J, leaving 15 bases between. From germline, CDR1 is SGHVS and CDR2 FNYEAQ. The CDR3 covers 16 residues. The CDR3 loop is CASSLQQGLSGNTIYF. The CDR3 coding sequence is TGTGCCAGCAGCCTACAACAGGGCTTGTCTGGAAACACCATATATTTT.

The gene calls are TRBV7-3 and TRBJ1-1; possible D gene TRBD1, 6 bases. V was pared by 1 base and J by 4 bases, with 16 bases between. This CDR3 has 16 residues. Germline V CDR1 and CDR2: SGHTA, FQGTGA. The CDR3 nucleotides are TGTGCCAGCAGCTTAATTTGGGAGGGGGAAGCCACTGAAGCTTTCTTT. Protein: CASSLIWEGEATEAFF.

This clone was seen once. This sequence joins TRBV5-4 and TRBJ1-4; D is ambiguous. V was cut by 9 bases and J by 5 bases, with 14 bases left in between. Germline V lookup: CDR1 SGHNT, CDR2 YYREEE (reference sequence). This CDR3 has 13 residues. The CDR3 loop reads CATATRGNEKLFF. The CDR3 DNA sequence: TGTGCCACGGCTACCCGAGGGAATGAAAAACTGTTTTTT.

This clone was seen a single time. The rearrangement uses TRBV6-5 and TRBJ1-2, with 8 bases lining up with TRBD1. The CDR3 runs 15 residues. Germline assignment: CDR1 MNHEY and CDR2 SVGAGI. With 2 bases clipped from V and 4 bases from J, the junction kept 6 bases outside the gene matches. The CDR3 nucleotides read TGTGCCAGCAGTTACGGCGGGACAGGTGGCTATGGCTACACCTTC. Translation gives CASSYGGTGGYGYTF.

The gene calls are TRBV11-1 and TRBJ1-1, with D uncertain. V was cut by 4 bases and J by 5 bases, with 8 bases left in between. The germline CDR1 and CDR2 sequences are SGHAT and FQDESV (reference sequence). This CDR3 spans 12 amino acids. CDR3 nucleotide sequence: TGTGCCAGCAGCTCTCGACTGACTGAAGCTTTCTTT. Encoded protein: CASSSRLTEAFF.

This chain joins TRBV7-6 and TRBJ2-1, with D possibly matching TRBD1 (5 bases). The CDR3 is 13 residues long. Germline V gene sequence: CDR1 SGHVS, CDR2 FNYEAQ. The ends were cut back, 5 bases at V and 13 bases at J, with 18 bases in the middle. CDR3 sequence: CASSPMSRAPQFF. The CDR3 bases are TGTGCCAGCAGCCCGATGAGCAGGGCCCCCCAGTTCTTC.